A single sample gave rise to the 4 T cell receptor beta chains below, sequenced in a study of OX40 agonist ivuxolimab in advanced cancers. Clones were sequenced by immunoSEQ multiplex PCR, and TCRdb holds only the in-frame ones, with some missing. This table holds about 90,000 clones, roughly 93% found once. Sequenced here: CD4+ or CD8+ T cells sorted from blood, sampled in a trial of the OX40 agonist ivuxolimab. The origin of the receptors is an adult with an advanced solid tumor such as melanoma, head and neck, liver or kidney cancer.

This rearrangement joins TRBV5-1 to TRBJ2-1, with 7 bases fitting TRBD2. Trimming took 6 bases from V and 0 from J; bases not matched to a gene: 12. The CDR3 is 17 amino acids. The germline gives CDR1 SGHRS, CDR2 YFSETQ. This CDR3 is CASTSGGTISSYNEQFF. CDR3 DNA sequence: TGCGCCAGCACCTCGGGAGGCACCATCAGCTCCTACAATGAGCAGTTCTTC.

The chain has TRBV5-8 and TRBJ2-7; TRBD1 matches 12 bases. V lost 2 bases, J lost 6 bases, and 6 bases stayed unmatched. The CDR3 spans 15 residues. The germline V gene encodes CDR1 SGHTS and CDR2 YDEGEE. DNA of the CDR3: TGTGCCAGCAGCTTACAAGGGACAGGGGGCCTCGAGCAGTACTTC. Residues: CASSLQGTGGLEQYF.

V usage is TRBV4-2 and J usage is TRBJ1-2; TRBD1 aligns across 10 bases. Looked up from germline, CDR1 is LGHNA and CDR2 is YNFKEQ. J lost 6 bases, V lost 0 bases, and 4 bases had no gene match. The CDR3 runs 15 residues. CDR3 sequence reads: CASSQDLGQGDGYTF. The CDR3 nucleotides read TGTGCCAGCAGCCAAGACTTAGGACAGGGGGATGGCTACACCTTC.

The CDR3, as DNA: TGCAGTGCCTTTAACTGGGAGGCTCAGTATTTT. Its protein is CSAFNWEAQYF. The chain is built from TRBV20-1 and TRBJ2-3, with TRBD2 as a possible D gene (6 bases). Trimming cost V 6 bases and J 12 bases, with 16 bases left between them. Germline CDR1 and CDR2: DFQATT and SNEGSKA (reference sequence). The CDR3 is 11 residues long.